Listed here are 25 T cell receptor beta chains from one sample, sequenced in a study of T cell responses to AZD1222 COVID-19 vaccine. The method was immunoSEQ multiplex PCR; TCRdb's version includes in-frame clones alone and lacks a portion of them. The sample includes 100,000 to 150,000 clones, roughly nine tenths of them seen just once. The source was peripheral blood, collected on day 0 of AZD1222 vaccination. The receptors stem from an adult in good health.

The rearrangement uses TRBV5-1 and TRBJ2-3; 8 positions agree with TRBD1. CDR1 and CDR2 from the germline V gene are SGHRS and YFSETQ. The V gene end was trimmed by 4 bases and the J gene end by 8 bases; junction bases not matched to a gene: 3. The CDR3 contains 12 residues. DNA of the CDR3: TGCGCCAGCAGCCAAACAGGGGGTACGCAGTATTTT. Residues: CASSQTGGTQYF.

This chain links TRBV29-1 with TRBJ2-7; D is perhaps TRBD2 (6 bases). The CDR3 length is 14 residues. Germline CDR1 SQVTM, CDR2 ANQGSEA. V was shortened by 4 bases and J by 2 bases, with 15 bases between the two germline ends. CDR3 nucleotides: TGCAGCGTTGTCCCGTGGCGGGATCCCTACGAGCAGTACTTC. Translating gives CSVVPWRDPYEQYF.

The chain employs TRBV5-1 and TRBJ2-2, with a weak D call TRBD2 (5 bases). CDR1 and CDR2 (germline): SGHRS, YFSETQ. CDR3 length: 13 residues. V was pared by 6 bases and J by 2 bases, with 8 bases between. CDR3 nucleotide sequence: TGCGCCAGCACCAGACTAAACACCGGGGAGCTGTTTTTT. This translates into CASTRLNTGELFF.

Of note for this clone: The sample carries other DNA sequences with the same CDR3. The V gene is TRBV5-1, the J gene TRBJ1-1; tentative D call: TRBD1 (5 bases). This CDR3 contains 14 residues. The V end lost 1 base, the J end lost 2 bases, and 9 bases lay between the germline ends. Germline assignment: CDR1 SGHRS and CDR2 YFSETQ. The DNA of the CDR3 is TGCGCCAGCAGCTTGAGGCAGGGCAACACTGAAGCTTTCTTT. Protein sequence: CASSLRQGNTEAFF.

This sequence joins TRBV6-5 and TRBJ2-7, with 8 bases lining up with TRBD1. V was clipped by 10 bases and J by 4 bases; unmatched bases: 12. The germline gives CDR1 MNHEY, CDR2 SVGAGI. This CDR3 comprises 14 residues. The CDR3 DNA is TGTGCCATCCTAAGGACAGGGAAATCTTACGAGCAGTACTTC. This sequence encodes CAILRTGKSYEQYF.

The rearrangement uses TRBV18 and TRBJ2-1; D unresolved. This CDR3 comprises 15 residues. Germline V gives CDR1 KGHSH, CDR2 LQKENI. The V end lost 4 bases, the J end lost 7 bases, and 17 bases lay between the germline ends. This chain's CDR3 is CASSHGPSIVNEQFF. CDR3 coding DNA: TGTGCCAGCTCACACGGGCCCTCGATTGTTAATGAGCAGTTCTTC.

The chain has TRBV6-5 and TRBJ2-3; 13 bases map to TRBD2. Germline CDR1 and CDR2: MNHEY and SVGAGI. V gave up 1 base and J gave up 6 bases; unmatched junction bases: 4. The CDR3 length is 16 residues. The CDR3 DNA reads TGTGCCAGCAGTTACTTGGGACTAGCGGGGTCGGATACGCAGTATTTT. Its protein is CASSYLGLAGSDTQYF.

This clone was seen a few times. J is TRBJ1-2 and V is TRBV24-1, with TRBD1 as a possible D gene (6 bases). Germline CDR1 and CDR2: KGHDR and SFDVKD. Trimming removed 3 bases from V and 9 bases from J, with 13 bases in between. CDR3 size: 13 residues. As DNA, the CDR3 is TGTGCCACCAGTGATGGTGCCCGGGACAGCTACACCTTC. Its protein product is CATSDGARDSYTF.

The chain is built from TRBV19 and TRBJ2-2; 7 positions agree with TRBD2. V was pared by 7 bases and J by 4 bases, with 12 bases of the junction left unmatched. The CDR3 runs 16 residues. From germline, CDR1 is LNHDA and CDR2 SQIVND (reference sequence). DNA for the CDR3: TGTGCCAGTACCTCCGGAGCCGGGACTACCACCGGGGAGCTGTTTTTT. Translation gives CASTSGAGTTTGELFF.

On this clone itself: One end of the junction varies from germline; a read error may be responsible. The chain carries TRBV7-8 and TRBJ1-1; D remains unclear. The CDR3 extends over 13 amino acids. Germline CDR1 reads SGHVS; CDR2 reads FQNEAQ. The CDR3 DNA sequence: TGTGCCAGCAGCCTAGCGACGTCGTATGAAGCTTTCTTT. Its protein is CASSLATSYEAFF.

The chain is built from TRBV28 and TRBJ1-1; 9 nucleotides align to TRBD1. The length of the CDR3 is 14 residues. Trimming removed 6 bases from V and 1 base from J; junction bases left unmatched: 3. The germline gives CDR1 MDHEN, CDR2 SYDVKM. The CDR3 region has the DNA TGTGCCAGCAGGACGGGACAGGGGAACACTGAAGCTTTCTTT. This sequence encodes CASRTGQGNTEAFF. Full variable domain (missing parts from reference TRBV28 and TRBJ1-1): DVKVTQSSRYLVKRTGEKVFLECVQDMDHENMFWYRQDPGLGLRLIYFSYDVKMKEKGDIPEGYSVSREKKERFSLILESASTNQTSMYLCASRTGQGNTEAFFGQGTRLTVV.

The J gene is TRBJ2-1, the V gene TRBV27, with no clear D. The CDR3 is 15 amino acids. CDR1 is MNHEY and CDR2 is SMNVEV in the germline V gene (reference sequence). Trimming cost V 5 bases and J 0 bases, with 11 bases left between them. CDR3 nucleotide sequence: TGTGCCAGCAGTCGAAGCTCCAGCTCCTACAATGAGCAGTTCTTC. Protein product: CASSRSSSSYNEQFF.

This chain joins TRBV3-1 (or the pseudogene TRBV3-2) and TRBJ2-7; 7 bases match TRBD1. CDR3 length: 15 amino acids. The J segment lost 3 bases and the V segment lost 5 bases, leaving 10 bases of the junction unmatched. Germline assignment: CDR1 LGHDT and CDR2 YNNKEL (reference sequence). CDR3 sequence reads: CASSDSGTDLYEQYF. DNA for the CDR3: TGTGCCAGCAGCGACTCCGGGACAGACCTCTACGAGCAGTACTTC.

V is TRBV19 and J is TRBJ1-6; 8 bases align to TRBD1. Germline V gene data show CDR1 as LNHDA and CDR2 as SQIVND (reference sequence). The J segment lost 8 bases and the V segment lost 4 bases, leaving 7 bases of the junction unmatched. The CDR3 contains 15 residues. For the CDR3, the DNA is TGTGCCAGTAGTACAGACAGGGGTAATGATTCACCCCTCCACTTT. The encoded protein is CASSTDRGNDSPLHF.

The V gene is TRBV29-1, the J gene TRBJ1-5; TRBD1 matches 7 bases. V was clipped by 8 bases and J by 0 bases; unmatched bases: 13. CDR1 is SQVTM and CDR2 is ANQGSEA in the germline V gene. CDR3 length: 16 amino acids. CDR3 DNA sequence: TGCAGCCCCAGGGGGAATCGGGTGGATAGCAATCAGCCCCAGCATTTT. The encoded protein is CSPRGNRVDSNQPQHF. The full variable domain, rest sourced from reference TRBV29-1 and TRBJ1-5, is SAVISQKPSRDICQRGTSLTIQCQVDSQVTMMFWYRQQPGQSLTLIATANQGSEATYESGFVIDKFPISRPNLTFSTLTVSNMSPEDSSIYLCSPRGNRVDSNQPQHFGDGTRLSIL.

This clone has more than one count but fewer than ten. The rearrangement uses TRBV28 and TRBJ1-3; a possible D gene is TRBD1 (5 bases). The CDR3 is 18 residues long. In germline, CDR1 is MDHEN, CDR2 SYDVKM. The V end was cut by 2 bases, the J end by 0 bases, with 17 bases between. As DNA, the CDR3 is TGTGCCAGCAGTTTACGGCCCGGGACGCGGAGCTCTGGAAACACCATATATTTT. Its protein is CASSLRPGTRSSGNTIYF.

About this clone itself: At one boundary the junction diverges from the germline segment, which might be a read error. The V and J genes are TRBV7-7 and TRBJ1-4; no clear D gene. The germline V gene encodes CDR1 SSHAT and CDR2 FNYEAQ (reference sequence). The CDR3 runs 13 residues. The CDR3 DNA sequence: TGTGCTAGCAGCTTAAACGCCTGGGAAAAACTGTTTTTT. It encodes CASSLNAWEKLFF.

V and J are TRBV5-1 and TRBJ2-7, with 11 nucleotides matching TRBD1. The length of the CDR3 is 16 residues. The junction had 9 bases not matched to a gene; V was cut back by 4 bases and J by 3 bases. Germline V gene lookup returns CDR1 SGHRS and CDR2 YFSETQ. This chain's CDR3 is CASSGQPGQGVYEQYF. Here the CDR3 DNA reads TGCGCCAGCAGCGGGCAGCCGGGACAGGGGGTCTACGAGCAGTACTTC.

The chain recombines TRBV11-3 with TRBJ1-1; D gene uncertain. The CDR3 totals 13 residues. Germline V gene sequence: CDR1 SGHNT, CDR2 YENEEA. V was trimmed by 0 bases and J by 3 bases, leaving 5 bases between them. CDR3 DNA: TGTGCCAGCAGCTTAGAGACATACACTGAAGCTTTCTTT. Its protein product is CASSLETYTEAFF. Using reference TRBV11-3 and TRBJ1-1 for the parts outside the CDR3, the full variable domain is EAGVVQSPRYKIIEKKQPVAFWCNPISGHNTLYWYLQNLGQGPELLIRYENEEAVDDSQLPKDRFSAERLKGVDSTLKIQPAELGDSAVYLCASSLETYTEAFFGQGTRLTVV.

The V and J genes are TRBV18 and TRBJ2-5; D not resolved. CDR3 length: 13 amino acids. V lost 3 bases and J lost 1, with 6 bases in between. Germline CDR1 KGHSH, CDR2 LQKENI. This CDR3 is CASSPGSQETQYF. The CDR3 region has the DNA TGTGCCAGCTCACCGGGATCCCAAGAGACCCAGTACTTC.

In this sample, this clone turned up once. The gene calls are TRBV30 and TRBJ1-1; TRBD1 matches at 9 bases. CDR1 and CDR2 (germline): GTSNPN, SVGIG (reference sequence). This CDR3 spans 16 amino acids. The V and J ends lost 1 base and 3 bases, in that order; junction bases with no gene match: 9. The CDR3 sequence is CAWSAGTGSWDTEAFF. CDR3 nucleotide sequence: TGTGCCTGGAGTGCCGGGACAGGGAGCTGGGACACTGAAGCTTTCTTT.

The chain links TRBV9 to TRBJ2-5; D is tentatively TRBD1 or TRBD2 (6 bases each). Germline CDR1 reads SGDLS; CDR2 reads YYNGEE. V was clipped by 4 bases and J by 4 bases, with 11 bases between them. The CDR3 runs to 13 residues. The CDR3 DNA reads TGTGCCAGCAGCCCCGGAGGGGGAGAGACCCAGTACTTC. This sequence encodes CASSPGGGETQYF. Full variable domain (missing parts from reference TRBV9 and TRBJ2-5): DSGVTQTPKHLITATGQRVTLRCSPRSGDLSVYWYQQSLDQGLQFLIQYYNGEERAKGNILERFSAQQFPDLHSELNLSSLELGDSALYFCASSPGGGETQYFGPGTRLLVL.

CDR3: CASTGPGQGSLQPQHF. The CDR3 nucleotides are TGTGCCAGCACCGGCCCGGGACAGGGGTCTCTGCAGCCCCAGCATTTT. The J gene is TRBJ1-5, the V gene TRBV6-6; 10 bases align to TRBD1. Losses at the gene ends were 7 bases for V and 7 bases for J; bases not matched to a gene: 13. The CDR3 extends over 16 amino acids. Germline V CDR1 and CDR2: MNHNY, SVGAGI (reference sequence).

V and J are TRBV7-2 and TRBJ2-7, with D possibly called TRBD1 or TRBD2 (5 bases each). The CDR3 contains 13 residues. Trimming pared 5 bases from V and 0 bases from J, leaving 8 bases between. The germline gives CDR1 SGHTA, CDR2 FQGNSA. In DNA, the CDR3 is TGTGCCAGCAGCGGGGGATTCTCCTACGAGCAGTACTTC. Protein sequence: CASSGGFSYEQYF.

The DNA of the CDR3 is TGTGCCAGCAGGGACAGGGGAATGAACACTGAAGCTTTCTTT. It translates to CASRDRGMNTEAFF. This chain uses TRBV28 with TRBJ1-1, with 9 bases identical to TRBD1. CDR1 MDHEN and CDR2 SYDVKM come from the germline V gene. The length of the CDR3 is 14 residues. V shed 6 bases, J shed 0 bases, and the junction held 2 bases outside the gene matches.